This is a list of T cell receptor beta chains from one sample in a study of Ad26.COV2.S vaccination and SARS-CoV-2 variants. The repertoire was sequenced with immunoSEQ multiplex PCR; TCRdb's copy has only in-frame clones and lacks some. The table lists roughly 350,000 clones, 80% to 90% of them singletons. Sequences were derived from peripheral blood, sampled in a trial of Ad26.COV2.S vaccine versus placebo. These receptors came from a person between 18 and 65 years old who received the Ad26.COV2.S COVID-19 vaccine or a placebo. The conserved cysteine and the conserved F or W are not part of the CDR3 here. The D gene is left open where the match is weak.

V,D,CDR3
TRBV12-5,.,ASGLGVPQPQH
TRBV5-5,TRBD1,ASSLMTGENTGELF
TRBV4-2,.,ASSQDFTQIYSNQPQH
TRBV28,TRBD1,ASSSSGTGSYEQY
TRBV6-2/TRBV6-3,.,ASSFMDDNYGYT
TRBV6-5,.,ASSSVDSPGSTIY
TRBV27,TRBD1,ASRFNRGQGHNEQF
TRBV6-1,.,ASSEAHGRGIYNSPLH
TRBV5-1,.,ASSPDLGETQY
TRBV27,.,ASSLQGGQPQH
TRBV7-2,.,ASSDEDGTASNQPQH
TRBV12-5,.,ASGLCRQGTECTGELF
TRBV19,.,ASSDGHLNTEAF